The 2 T cell receptor beta chains below were found in one sample sequenced in a study of blood T cell repertoires in COVID-19. Profiling relied on immunoSEQ multiplex PCR, and the TCRdb table lists in-frame clones only, not all of them. The table includes tens of thousands of clones, roughly 84% detected once. Input material: peripheral blood. These receptor sequences come from a human donor in a cohort sampled during active COVID-19.

This clone is a singleton in its sample. The chain employs TRBV5-6 and TRBJ1-5; D is ambiguous. This CDR3 region has 13 residues. CDR1 is SGHDT and CDR2 is YYEEEE in the germline V gene. V lost 4 bases and J lost 4, with 9 bases in between. CDR3 amino acids: CASSRGVNQPQHF. The CDR3 DNA reads as TGTGCCAGCAGCCGCGGAGTAAATCAGCCCCAGCATTTT. Based on the CDR3 plus reference TRBV5-6 and TRBJ1-5, the full variable domain is DAGVTQSPTHLIKTRGQQVTLRCSPKSGHDTVSWYQQALGQGPQFIFQYYEEEERQRGNFPDRFSGHQFPNYSSELNVNALLLGDSALYLCASSRGVNQPQHFGDGTRLSIL.

The chain is built from TRBV5-1 and TRBJ2-1; TRBD2 matches at 14 bases. Trimming cost V 4 bases and J 7 bases; bases outside gene matches: 4. Germline loops: CDR1 SGHRS, CDR2 YFSETQ. The CDR3 contains 15 residues. The CDR3 reads CASSRGTSGRNEQFF. CDR3 in DNA: TGCGCCAGCAGCCGCGGGACTAGCGGGAGAAATGAGCAGTTCTTC.